The 18 T cell receptor beta chains in this list originate from one sample, sequenced in a study of low-dose radiotherapy and immunotherapy resistance in tumors (dated by TCRdb to the early 2020s). Sequencing took place on an Illumina HiSeq 2500. First-strand cDNA was synthesized using Superscript III and a set of TRAV- and TRBV-specific primers, so that both TCRalpha and TCRbeta chains were covered. An approximately 20-cycle PCR with Phusion amplified the TCRs, pairing a constant-region primer with the adapter that was attached to the V primers. TCRdb redid the processing of the public reads, applying fastp at Q25 and MiXCR, and retained in-frame beta chains. CDR3 protein duplicates are merged, each entry listing the most common genes and DNA. The sample records nearly 60,000 distinct CDR3 sequences, 23% of which are singletons. The top ten constitute less than 7.5% of the sample. The sample's time point, from its label and the paper: after trial treatment. The sample's treatment or condition label is to be understood as: LDRT plus nivolumab, ipilimumab, low-dose cyclophosphamide and aspirin (RACIN trial).

This sample comprised PBMCs, obtained after low-dose radiotherapy plus immunotherapy. These receptors came from a male donor with prostate cancer.

On this clonotype itself: Only one base separates this from a far larger clonotype, so it likely reflects a read error. The chain employs TRBV6-1 and TRBJ2-1; D not resolved. This CDR3 is built from 15 residues. Trimming stripped 5 bases from V and 10 bases from J, with 21 bases between. Germline V gene lookup returns CDR1 MNHNS and CDR2 SASEGT. As DNA, the CDR3 is TGTGCCAGCAGTCTATCCTCTCTCGGCTCCTACGAGCAGTTCTTC. This encodes CASSLSSLGSYEQFF.

This clonotype was detected ten times or more. V and J are TRBV7-3 and TRBJ2-1, with TRBD2 identical over 13 bases. Trimming cost V 3 bases and J 9 bases; bases outside gene matches: 14. This CDR3 has 18 residues. Germline V gene sequence: CDR1 SGHTA, CDR2 FQGTGA. CDR3 region: CASSLTSGRTPPQGEQFF. Here the CDR3 DNA reads TGTGCCAGCAGCTTGACTAGCGGGAGGACTCCACCCCAGGGTGAGCAGTTCTTC.

This clonotype showed up just a few times. The rearrangement joins TRBV12-3 or TRBV12-4 to TRBJ1-6, with a tentative D call TRBD1 (5 bases). The CDR3 loop spans 13 amino acids. V was shortened by 4 bases and J by 14 bases, with 15 bases between the two germline ends. The CDR3 loop reads CASSSSRVSSLHF. CDR3 nucleotides: TGTGCCAGCAGTTCGTCCAGGGTGTCGTCCCTCCACTTT.

On this clonotype: A read error is possible here, since a much larger clone lies one base away. The chain recombines TRBV3-1 with TRBJ1-1; D perhaps matches TRBD1 (6 bases). The CDR3 totals 12 residues. The germline V gene has CDR1 LGHDT and CDR2 YNNKEL (reference sequence). The CDR3 nucleotides are TGTACCAGCAGCCAAGAACGGGGGCGGGGTTTCTTT. Translating it yields CTSSQERGRGFF.

This clonotype was recorded many times. The chain uses TRBV20-1 and TRBJ2-1, with 9 nucleotides matching TRBD1. CDR1 is DFQATT, CDR2 SNEGSKA, per germline (reference sequence). The CDR3 is 12 residues long. The ends lost 7 bases at V and 4 bases at J; junction bases unmatched: 2. The CDR3 loop reads CSVDRGYNEQFF. The CDR3 DNA reads as TGCAGTGTGGACAGGGGTTACAATGAGCAGTTCTTC.

The sample holds many counts of this clonotype. The chain carries TRBV2 and TRBJ1-1, with D uncertain. CDR1 SNHLY and CDR2 FYNNEI come from the germline V gene. There are 13 residues in the CDR3. The V end was cut by 4 bases, the J end by 1 base, with 7 bases between. The CDR3 protein is CASSGNKNTEAFF. The DNA for the CDR3 is TGTGCCAGCAGTGGAAACAAGAACACTGAAGCTTTCTTT.

This clonotype was seen many times. The V call is TRBV19, the J call TRBJ2-6; 8 nucleotides match TRBD1. V gave up 6 bases and J gave up 0 bases; unmatched junction bases: 4. Germline V gives CDR1 LNHDA, CDR2 SQIVND (reference sequence). The CDR3 is made up of 16 amino acids. The CDR3 is CASRTGGNSGANVLTF. DNA of the CDR3: TGTGCCAGTAGAACAGGGGGGAACTCTGGGGCCAACGTCCTGACTTTC.

As regards this clonotype: With a far larger clone one base away, a read error is the likely cause. The chain employs TRBV7-4 and TRBJ1-6, with D perhaps TRBD1 (5 bases). This CDR3 region has 14 residues. Germline V gene data show CDR1 as SGHVT and CDR2 as SQSDAQ. CDR3: CASGGGLNNAPLHF. In nucleotides, the CDR3 is TGTGCCAGCGGGGGGGGACTTAATAATGCACCCCTCCACTTT.

This clonotype was picked up a small number of times. This chain uses TRBV2 with TRBJ1-2, with 9 bases lining up with TRBD1. V lost 7 bases, J lost 7 bases, and 4 bases stayed unmatched. Germline loops: CDR1 SNHLY, CDR2 FYNNEI. This CDR3 region has 12 residues. CDR3 sequence (DNA): TGTGCCAGCACAAGGGACAGGGCTGGCTACACCTTC. Its protein is CASTRDRAGYTF.

The rearrangement joins TRBV5-1 to TRBJ2-7; 9 nucleotides line up with TRBD1. V shed 4 bases and J 0 bases; nucleotides not matched to a gene: 8. CDR1 and CDR2 from the germline V gene are SGHRS and YFSETQ. The CDR3 extends over 16 amino acids. CDR3 sequence (DNA): TGCGCCAGCAGCCCCTGGACAGGGGAGAGCTCCTACGAGCAGTACTTC. This gives the protein CASSPWTGESSYEQYF.

This clonotype was observed many times. The gene calls are TRBV19 and TRBJ1-6; unclear D gene. Germline V CDR1 and CDR2: LNHDA, SQIVND (reference sequence). Trimming stripped 6 bases from V and 0 bases from J, with 9 bases between. This CDR3 is 15 amino acids long. In DNA, the CDR3 is TGTGCCAGTAGGACACAAGGCTCCTATAATTCACCCCTCCACTTT. It encodes CASRTQGSYNSPLHF.

This clonotype was counted ten times or more. The CDR3 region has the DNA TGTGCCAGCAGTTTGTTAGGGGGTTTCAATTCACCCCTCCACTTT. Its translation: CASSLLGGFNSPLHF. The V gene is TRBV27, the J gene TRBJ1-6; D may be TRBD1 (6 bases). The CDR3 length is 15 residues. The V gene lost 3 bases and the J gene lost 7 bases, with 13 bases spanning the gap. In germline, CDR1 is MNHEY, CDR2 SMNVEV (reference sequence).

Comment on this clonotype: The junction and the germline gene differ at one end; a read error may be behind it. This chain's CDR3 is CATSGRLAGGTDTQYF. Here the CDR3 DNA reads TGTGCCACCAGTGGGCGACTAGCGGGGGGCACAGATACGCAGTATTTT. J is TRBJ2-3 and V is TRBV27, with TRBD2 matching 12 bases. Germline values: CDR1 MNHEY, CDR2 SMNVEV (reference sequence). This CDR3 contains 16 residues.

This clonotype was seen repeatedly, ten times or more. The chain is built from TRBV29-1 and TRBJ2-1; 10 bases agree with TRBD1. CDR3 length: 22 amino acids. CDR1 SQVTM and CDR2 ANQGSEA come from the germline V gene. V lost 3 bases to trimming and J lost 4 bases; unmatched junction nucleotides: 27. The CDR3 sequence is CSVDLAGQGRGSARFGYNEQFF. The CDR3 DNA reads TGCAGCGTTGACTTGGCGGGACAGGGGCGGGGTAGCGCCCGCTTTGGTTACAATGAGCAGTTCTTC.

The chain is built from TRBV5-1 and TRBJ2-1; the D gene is possibly TRBD2 (5 bases). The CDR3 is 12 residues long. The V gene's germline CDR1 is SGHRS and CDR2 YFSETQ. V dropped 0 bases and J dropped 9 bases, with 7 bases sitting between them. CDR3 protein: CASSLDRGEQFF. In DNA, the CDR3 is TGCGCCAGCAGCTTGGACCGGGGTGAGCAGTTCTTC.

This clonotype was recorded at least ten times. The V and J genes are TRBV6-8 and TRBJ2-4; the match to TRBD2 covers 7 bases. Germline CDR1 MNHGY, CDR2 SAAAGT. This CDR3 spans 14 amino acids. After removal of 4 bases from V and 3 bases from J, the junction contained 3 bases not matched to a gene. Written as DNA, the CDR3 is TGTGCCAGCAGTTCCGGGGGGATCAAAAACATTCAGTACTTC. It translates to CASSSGGIKNIQYF.

This clonotype showed up many times. The genes are TRBV5-1 and TRBJ2-7, with D possibly being TRBD1 (6 bases). Germline lookup yields CDR1 SGHRS and CDR2 YFSETQ. V lost 4 bases to trimming and J lost 6 bases, with 14 bases between them. CDR3 length equals 13 residues. CDR3 in amino acids: CASSELQGGEQYF. Written as DNA, the CDR3 is TGCGCCAGCAGCGAACTACAAGGGGGCGAGCAGTACTTC.

This clonotype has a handful of counts. The rearrangement links TRBV5-6 to TRBJ2-7; D is unclear. In germline, CDR1 is SGHDT, CDR2 YYEEEE. The CDR3 contains 15 residues. V lost 1 base and J lost 5, with 16 bases in between. The CDR3 nucleotides read TGTGCCAGCAGCTTGAGGTTTCAAAGGAGCCACGAGCAGTACTTC. Its protein is CASSLRFQRSHEQYF.